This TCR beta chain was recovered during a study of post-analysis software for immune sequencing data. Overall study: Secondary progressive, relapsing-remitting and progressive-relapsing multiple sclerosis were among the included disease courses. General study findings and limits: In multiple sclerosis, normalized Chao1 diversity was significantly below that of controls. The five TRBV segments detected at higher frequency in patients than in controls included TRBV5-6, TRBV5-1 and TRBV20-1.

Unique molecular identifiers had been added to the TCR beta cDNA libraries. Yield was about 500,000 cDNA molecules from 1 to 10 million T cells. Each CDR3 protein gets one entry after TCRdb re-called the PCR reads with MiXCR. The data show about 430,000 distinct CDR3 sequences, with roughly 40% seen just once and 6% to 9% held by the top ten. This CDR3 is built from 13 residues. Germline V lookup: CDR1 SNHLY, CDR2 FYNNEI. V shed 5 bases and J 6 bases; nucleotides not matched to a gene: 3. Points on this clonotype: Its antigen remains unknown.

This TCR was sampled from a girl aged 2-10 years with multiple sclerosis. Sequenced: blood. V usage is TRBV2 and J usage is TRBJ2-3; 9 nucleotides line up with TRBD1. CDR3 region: CASSYRGLDTQYF. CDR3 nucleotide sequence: TGTGCCAGCAGTTACAGGGGGCTGGATACGCAGTATTTT.